These 8 T cell receptor beta chains originate from one sample sequenced in a study of blood T cells in healthy people across ages. A sample-barcoded 5' primer and a J-beta primer mix were used in a second PCR of roughly 7 to 11 cycles. TCRdb ran MiXCR on the 5' RACE reads and lists one entry per CDR3 protein. The repertoire holds approximately 790,000 distinct CDR3 sequences, with 62% as singletons. Sequences were obtained from blood. The receptors originated from a man aged 30 to 45 in good health.

Comments on this clonotype: A much larger clone lies one base from this, so it may be a read error. V usage is TRBV7-2 and J usage is TRBJ2-1, with D perhaps matching TRBD2 (6 bases). TRBJ2-7 matches the DNA end more closely, so the J call is doubtful. The CDR3 has 14 amino acids. Germline lookup yields CDR1 SGHTA and CDR2 FQGNSA. The CDR3: CASSTSSVYNEQYF. Here the CDR3 DNA reads TGTGCCAGCAGCACTTCTAGCGTTTACAATGAGCAGTACTTC.

The V gene is TRBV15, the J gene TRBJ1-5; D possibly corresponds to TRBD1 (5 bases). There are 15 residues in the CDR3. Looked up from germline, CDR1 is LNHNV and CDR2 is YYDKDF (reference sequence). V was clipped by 5 bases and J by 6 bases, with 17 bases between them. This CDR3 is CATSEEDTVPQPQHF. As DNA, the CDR3 is TGTGCCACCAGCGAGGAGGACACGGTCCCTCAGCCCCAGCATTTT.

The CDR3 DNA reads as TGTGCCAGCAGGGTCTACGGGGGAACCTACAATGAGCAGTTCTTC. Translation: CASRVYGGTYNEQFF. V gene TRBV2 combines with J gene TRBJ2-1; D is perhaps TRBD2 (6 bases). Germline V gives CDR1 SNHLY, CDR2 FYNNEI. The length of the CDR3 is 15 residues. V lost 6 bases and J 2 bases, leaving 14 bases between the germline ends.

The rearrangement joins TRBV4-2 to TRBJ2-1; the match to TRBD2 covers 7 bases. From germline, CDR1 is LGHNA and CDR2 YNFKEQ. The CDR3 sequence is 14 residues long. Trimming took 2 bases from V and 8 from J; bases not matched to a gene: 6. CDR3 nucleotides: TGTGCCAGCAGCCAACCACCAGGGAGGGATGAGCAGTTCTTC. Protein sequence: CASSQPPGRDEQFF.

This chain joins TRBV4-2 and TRBJ2-2; TRBD2 aligns across 8 bases. Germline V CDR1 and CDR2: LGHNA, YNFKEQ. The CDR3 has 19 amino acids. J was trimmed by 3 bases and V by 0 bases; bases with no gene match: 12. The CDR3 spells CASSQDVTTGLADTGELFF. CDR3 sequence (DNA): TGTGCCAGCAGCCAAGATGTAACTACCGGACTAGCTGACACCGGGGAGCTGTTTTTT.

This clonotype was counted at least ten times. The genes are TRBV20-1 and TRBJ2-3; 9 bases agree with TRBD2. This CDR3 contains 13 residues. Germline V CDR1 and CDR2: DFQATT, SNEGSKA (reference sequence). V shed 5 bases and J 1 base; nucleotides not matched to a gene: 1. The chain's CDR3 is CSASSGGTDTQYF. DNA for the CDR3: TGCAGTGCTTCTAGCGGGGGCACAGATACGCAGTATTTT.

This sequence joins TRBV7-9 and TRBJ2-2; either TRBD1 or TRBD2 may fit D (6 bases each). This CDR3 contains 16 residues. CDR1 is SEHNR and CDR2 is FQNEAQ in the germline V gene (reference sequence). Trimming pared 3 bases from V and 5 bases from J, leaving 16 bases between. The CDR3 DNA is TGTGCCAGCAGCTTTTTCATCGGGGGCTGGACCGGGGAGCTGTTTTTT. Its translation: CASSFFIGGWTGELFF.

This clonotype occurred a few times. This sequence joins TRBV4-3 and TRBJ2-1; D might be TRBD2 (6 bases). CDR1 and CDR2 from the germline V gene are LGHNA and YSLEER. Trimming shortened V by 1 base and J by 10 bases, and 20 bases separated the two germline ends. The CDR3 has 16 amino acids. The DNA of the CDR3 is TGCGCCAGCAGCCAAGTGGGGCGACTAGGGTTGCGCGAGCAGTTCTTC. This codes for CASSQVGRLGLREQFF.